The 16 T cell receptor beta chains listed next were all sequenced from one sample in a study of blood T cell repertoires in COVID-19. Clones were read by immunoSEQ multiplex PCR, and TCRdb kept only the in-frame ones, dropping some. The table shows 150,000 to 200,000 clones, with almost 80% occurring only once. The sample consisted of PBMCs or T cells enriched from blood (not recorded which). The source is a woman aged 45-65 years who had recovered from COVID-19.

This clone was counted between two and nine times. V is TRBV7-6 and J is TRBJ2-2, with 9 bases fitting TRBD1. The CDR3 covers 15 residues. The V gene end was trimmed by 5 bases and the J gene end by 7 bases; junction bases not matched to a gene: 8. CDR1 is SGHVS, CDR2 FNYEAQ, per germline. CDR3 region: CASSPRTGEGGELFF. The CDR3 DNA sequence: TGTGCCAGCAGCCCCCGGACAGGGGAGGGCGGGGAGCTGTTTTTT. Full variable domain (rest looked up from reference TRBV7-6 and TRBJ2-2): GAGVSQSPRYKVTKRGQDVALRCDPISGHVSLYWYRQALGQGPEFLTYFNYEAQQDKSGLPNDRFSAERPEGSISTLTIQRTEQRDSAMYRCASSPRTGEGGELFFGEGSRLTVL.

The chain couples TRBV5-4 to TRBJ2-5; 12 nucleotides agree with TRBD2. After removal of 2 bases from V and 5 bases from J, the junction contained 7 bases not matched to a gene. Per the germline V gene, CDR1 is SGHNT and CDR2 is YYREEE (reference sequence). The CDR3 consists of 16 residues. The CDR3 spells CASSFSSGRAWETQYF. For the CDR3, the DNA is TGTGCCAGCAGCTTCTCTAGCGGGAGGGCCTGGGAGACCCAGTACTTC.

The chain carries TRBV13 and TRBJ2-1, with 14 bases fitting TRBD2. The germline CDR1 and CDR2 sequences are PRHDT and FYEKMQ (reference sequence). With 5 bases clipped from V and 8 bases from J, the junction kept 5 bases outside the gene matches. This CDR3 has 15 amino acids. CDR3 sequence (DNA): TGTGCCAGCAGCCAGGGGACTAGCGGGAGTGATGAGCAGTTCTTC. It codes for CASSQGTSGSDEQFF.

In this sample, this clone turned up a few times. The chain uses TRBV2 and TRBJ2-2, with 10 bases aligning to TRBD2. V shed 7 bases, J shed 9 bases, and the junction held 11 bases outside the gene matches. The V gene's germline CDR1 is SNHLY and CDR2 FYNNEI. The CDR3 is 15 residues long. DNA for the CDR3: TGTGCCAGCACCCCGACTAGCGGGTCCCTCCGGGAGCTGTTTTTT. This sequence encodes CASTPTSGSLRELFF. Full variable domain (outside the CDR3, taken from reference TRBV2 and TRBJ2-2): EPEVTQTPSHQVTQMGQEVILRCVPISNHLYFYWYRQILGQKVEFLVSFYNNEISEKSEIFDDQFSVERPDGSNFTLKIRSTKLEDSAMYFCASTPTSGSLRELFFGEGSRLTVL.

The chain uses TRBV29-1 and TRBJ2-1; 12 bases agree with TRBD1. This CDR3 comprises 15 residues. V lost 6 bases, J lost 10 bases, and 13 bases stayed unmatched. CDR1 is SQVTM and CDR2 is ANQGSEA in the germline V gene. The CDR3 nucleotides are TGCAGCGTCCCAGCCGGGACAGGGGGCATTTGGGAGCAGTTCTTC. This codes for CSVPAGTGGIWEQFF.

This clone has more than one count but fewer than ten. CDR3 residues: CASSQGGTYEQYF. The CDR3 DNA follows: TGTGCCAGCAGCCAAGGCGGGACCTACGAGCAGTACTTC. The chain combines TRBV4-2 with TRBJ2-7; TRBD2 might be the D (6 bases). Germline CDR1 reads LGHNA; CDR2 reads YNFKEQ. The CDR3 has 13 amino acids. V gave up 1 base and J gave up 2 bases, with 6 bases separating them.

The rearrangement links TRBV18 to TRBJ1-3; D remains unclear. Germline-derived CDR1 and CDR2 are KGHSH and LQKENI. CDR3 length: 17 residues. V lost 4 bases, J lost 0 bases, and 16 bases lay in between. DNA of the CDR3: TGTGCCAGCTCACGGGAGGGCCCTACTGTCTCTGGAAACACCATATATTTT. Protein sequence: CASSREGPTVSGNTIYF. Using reference TRBV18 and TRBJ1-3 for the parts outside the CDR3, the full variable domain is NAGVMQNPRHLVRRRGQEARLRCSPMKGHSHVYWYRQLPEEGLKFMVYLQKENIIDESGMPKERFSAEFPKEGPSILRIQQVVRGDSAAYFCASSREGPTVSGNTIYFGEGSWLTVV.

In its sample, this clone was seen a few times. The chain links TRBV19 to TRBJ2-7, with 8 bases identical to TRBD1. CDR1 and CDR2 (germline): LNHDA, SQIVND (reference sequence). This CDR3 region has 16 residues. V dropped 2 bases and J dropped 0; count of bases not matched to a gene: 6. The CDR3 here is CASSIRGQDLSYEQYF. CDR3 DNA sequence: TGTGCCAGTAGTATACGGGGACAGGACCTCTCCTACGAGCAGTACTTC.

This chain joins TRBV28 and TRBJ1-4, with D maybe TRBD1 (6 bases). Trimming took off 4 bases at V and 0 bases at J, with 15 bases between the two ends. Germline loops: CDR1 MDHEN, CDR2 SYDVKM. This CDR3 comprises 17 residues. CDR3 amino acids: CASSWAPQGTTNEKLFF. The CDR3 DNA reads TGTGCCAGCAGTTGGGCCCCACAGGGAACAACTAATGAAAAACTGTTTTTT.

Here the CDR3 DNA reads TGTGCCAGCAGCCAACGCGGGACAGGTCCTATGAACACTGAAGCTTTCTTT. Protein product: CASSQRGTGPMNTEAFF. The chain combines TRBV16 with TRBJ1-1; TRBD1 agrees at 8 bases. Germline trimming cut 2 bases from V and 0 bases from J; bases unmatched to any gene: 8. The CDR3 sequence is 17 residues long. The germline CDR1 and CDR2 sequences are KGHSY and FQNENV. Full variable domain (rest looked up from reference TRBV16 and TRBJ1-1): GEEVAQTPKHLVRGEGQKAKLYCAPIKGHSYVFWYQQVLKNEFKFLISFQNENVFDETGMPKERFSAKCLPNSPCSLEIQATKLEDSAVYFCASSQRGTGPMNTEAFFGQGTRLTVV.

This clone has a handful of counts. In DNA form, the CDR3 reads TGTGCCAGCAGCTTAGGCCAGGGACAGGGTTTGCGGGGCTCCTACGAGCAGTACTTC. The encoded protein is CASSLGQGQGLRGSYEQYF. V usage is TRBV7-9 and J usage is TRBJ2-7, with 9 bases aligning to TRBD1. Germline V gene sequence: CDR1 SEHNR, CDR2 FQNEAQ (reference sequence). The CDR3 totals 19 residues. Losses at the gene ends were 1 base for V and 0 bases for J; bases not matched to a gene: 13.

The CDR3 DNA reads as TGTGCCAGCAGTGATGACAGGGTAAGCCCCTATAATTCACCCCTCCACTTT. Protein sequence: CASSDDRVSPYNSPLHF. The chain combines TRBV6-4 with TRBJ1-6; 7 bases match TRBD1. J gave up 2 bases and V 3 bases, and 7 bases lay outside the gene matches. Germline V lookup: CDR1 MRHNA, CDR2 SNTAGT. There are 17 residues in the CDR3.

This clone was seen more than once but under ten times. The J gene is TRBJ1-2, the V gene TRBV24-1, with D unresolved. V lost 3 bases to trimming and J lost 2 bases, with 9 bases between them. The length of the CDR3 is 14 residues. Germline-derived CDR1 and CDR2 are KGHDR and SFDVKD. The CDR3 here is CATSDATRNYGYTF. The CDR3 region has the DNA TGTGCCACCAGTGATGCCACACGAAACTATGGCTACACCTTC.

This sequence joins TRBV10-3 and TRBJ2-1; D gene unclear. V was pared by 10 bases and J by 2 bases, with 9 bases between. From germline, CDR1 is ENHRY and CDR2 SYGVKD. The length of the CDR3 is 12 residues. The CDR3 DNA reads TGTGCCACCAAAAGCCCCTACAATGAGCAGTTCTTC. As protein: CATKSPYNEQFF.

V and J are TRBV6-1 and TRBJ2-1, with TRBD2 matching 8 bases. The CDR3 is made up of 14 amino acids. Germline V gene sequence: CDR1 MNHNS, CDR2 SASEGT. The ends lost 2 bases at V and 9 bases at J; junction bases unmatched: 6. The chain's CDR3 is CASSERTSIGEQFF. The CDR3 DNA follows: TGTGCCAGCAGTGAACGGACTAGCATCGGTGAGCAGTTCTTC.

This chain joins TRBV3-1 (or the pseudogene TRBV3-2) and TRBJ2-5; 8 bases map to TRBD1. Per the germline V gene, CDR1 is LGHDT and CDR2 is YNNKEL (reference sequence). The CDR3 sequence is 15 residues long. The ends lost 1 base at V and 5 bases at J; junction bases unmatched: 6. The CDR3 region is CASSQAGTGRETQYF. The DNA of the CDR3 is TGTGCCAGCAGCCAAGCGGGGACAGGACGGGAGACCCAGTACTTC.